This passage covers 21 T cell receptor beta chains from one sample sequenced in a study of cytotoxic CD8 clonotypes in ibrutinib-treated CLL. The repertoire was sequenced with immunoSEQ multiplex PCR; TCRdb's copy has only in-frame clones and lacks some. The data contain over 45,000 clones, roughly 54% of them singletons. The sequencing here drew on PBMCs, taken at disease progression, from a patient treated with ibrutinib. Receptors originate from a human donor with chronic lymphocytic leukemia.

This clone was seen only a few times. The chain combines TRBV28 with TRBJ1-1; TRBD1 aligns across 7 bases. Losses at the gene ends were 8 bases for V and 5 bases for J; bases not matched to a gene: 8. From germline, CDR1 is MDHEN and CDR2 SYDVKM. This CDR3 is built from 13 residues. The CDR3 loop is CASETGLRTEAFF. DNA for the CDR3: TGTGCCAGCGAGACAGGGCTGAGGACTGAAGCTTTCTTT.

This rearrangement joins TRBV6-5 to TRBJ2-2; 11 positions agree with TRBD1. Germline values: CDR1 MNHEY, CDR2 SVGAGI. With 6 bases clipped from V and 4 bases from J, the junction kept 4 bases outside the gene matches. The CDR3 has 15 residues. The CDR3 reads CASRRGTGGTGELFF. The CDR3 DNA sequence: TGTGCCAGCAGGAGAGGGACAGGGGGCACCGGGGAGCTGTTTTTT.

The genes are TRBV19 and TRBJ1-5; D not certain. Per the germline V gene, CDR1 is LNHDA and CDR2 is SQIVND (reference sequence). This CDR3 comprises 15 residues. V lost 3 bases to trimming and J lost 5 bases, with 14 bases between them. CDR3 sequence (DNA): TGTGCCAGTAGTATGATGCTCGCTGGCGATCAGCCCCAGCATTTT. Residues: CASSMMLAGDQPQHF.

The CDR3: CASSFFTGRGRTWTGELFF. The CDR3 bases are TGCGCCAGCAGCTTTTTTACGGGCAGGGGCAGAACGTGGACCGGGGAGCTGTTTTTT. The chain joins TRBV4-1 to TRBJ2-2; maybe TRBD1 (6 bases). Germline assignment: CDR1 MGHRA and CDR2 YSYEKL. This CDR3 has 19 amino acids. V gave up 5 bases and J gave up 5 bases, with 27 bases separating them.

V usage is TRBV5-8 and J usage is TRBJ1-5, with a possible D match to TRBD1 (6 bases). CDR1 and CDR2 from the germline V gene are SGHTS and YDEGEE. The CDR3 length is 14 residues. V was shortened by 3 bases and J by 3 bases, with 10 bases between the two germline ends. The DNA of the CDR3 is TGTGCCAGCAGCTCGGACAGTAACAATCAGCCCCAGCATTTT. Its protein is CASSSDSNNQPQHF.

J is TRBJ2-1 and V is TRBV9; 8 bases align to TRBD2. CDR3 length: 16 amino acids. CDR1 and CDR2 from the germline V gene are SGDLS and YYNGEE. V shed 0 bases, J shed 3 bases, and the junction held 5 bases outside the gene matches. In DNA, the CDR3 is TGTGCCAGCAGCGTAGTATCTGCGGGGGGCTACAATGAGCAGTTCTTC. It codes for CASSVVSAGGYNEQFF.

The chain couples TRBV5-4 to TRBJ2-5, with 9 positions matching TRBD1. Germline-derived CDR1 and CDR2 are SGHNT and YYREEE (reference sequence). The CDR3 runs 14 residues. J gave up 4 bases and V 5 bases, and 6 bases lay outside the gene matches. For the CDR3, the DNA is TGTGCCAGCAGTCTGGGACAGGGTCGAGAGACCCAGTACTTC. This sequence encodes CASSLGQGRETQYF.

The CDR3: CASTTGLAGEQYF. The CDR3, as DNA: TGTGCCAGCACCACTGGACTAGCGGGCGAGCAGTACTTC. The chain joins TRBV7-2 to TRBJ2-7; TRBD2 matches 11 bases. The CDR3 extends over 13 amino acids. Germline assignment: CDR1 SGHTA and CDR2 FQGNSA. With V trimmed by 7 bases and J by 6 bases, 5 bases remained unmatched.

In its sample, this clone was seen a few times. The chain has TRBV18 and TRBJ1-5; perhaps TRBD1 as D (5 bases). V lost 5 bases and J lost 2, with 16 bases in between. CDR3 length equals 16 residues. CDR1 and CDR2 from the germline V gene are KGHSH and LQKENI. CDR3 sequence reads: CASSETDRFRNQPQHF. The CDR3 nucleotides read TGTGCCAGCTCAGAGACAGACAGATTTCGCAATCAGCCCCAGCATTTT.

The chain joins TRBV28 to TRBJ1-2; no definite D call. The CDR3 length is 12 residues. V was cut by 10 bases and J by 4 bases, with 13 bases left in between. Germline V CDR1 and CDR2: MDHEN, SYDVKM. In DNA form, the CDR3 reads TGTGCCACCCGGGCAGCCCTCTATGGCTACACCTTC. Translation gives CATRAALYGYTF.

The CDR3 protein is CASSLRGGRDIQYF. The CDR3, as DNA: TGTGCCAGCAGCTTAAGAGGGGGCAGAGACATTCAGTACTTC. The chain uses TRBV7-3 and TRBJ2-4; 7 nucleotides align to TRBD1. Trimming took 1 base from V and 8 from J; bases not matched to a gene: 5. This CDR3 contains 14 residues. Germline V gene lookup returns CDR1 SGHTA and CDR2 FQGTGA.

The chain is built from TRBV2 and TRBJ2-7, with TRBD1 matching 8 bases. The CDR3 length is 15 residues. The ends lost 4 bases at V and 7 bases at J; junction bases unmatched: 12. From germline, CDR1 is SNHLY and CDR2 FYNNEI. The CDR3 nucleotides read TGTGCCAGCAGTGTGGCGGGGCAGGGGGCGAAAGAGCAGTACTTC. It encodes CASSVAGQGAKEQYF.

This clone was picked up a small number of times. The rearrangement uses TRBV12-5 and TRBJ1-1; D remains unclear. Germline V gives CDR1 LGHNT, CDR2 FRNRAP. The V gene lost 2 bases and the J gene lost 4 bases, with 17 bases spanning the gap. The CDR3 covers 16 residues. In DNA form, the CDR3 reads TGTGCTAGTGGTTTGATTTCTGCTGGTGGAGGCACTGAAGCTTTCTTT. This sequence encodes CASGLISAGGGTEAFF.

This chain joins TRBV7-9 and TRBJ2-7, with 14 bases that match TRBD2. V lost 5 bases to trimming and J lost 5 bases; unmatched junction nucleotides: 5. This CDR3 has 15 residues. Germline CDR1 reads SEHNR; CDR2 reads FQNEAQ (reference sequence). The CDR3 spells CASSPQGLAGDEQYF. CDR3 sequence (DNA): TGTGCCAGCAGCCCGCAGGGACTAGCGGGAGACGAGCAGTACTTC.

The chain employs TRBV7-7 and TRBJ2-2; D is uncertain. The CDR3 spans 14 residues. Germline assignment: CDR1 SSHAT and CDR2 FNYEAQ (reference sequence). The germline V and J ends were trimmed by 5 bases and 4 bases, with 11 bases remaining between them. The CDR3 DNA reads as TGTGCCAGCAGCGCATCGTCTGTCACCGGGGAGCTGTTTTTT. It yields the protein CASSASSVTGELFF.

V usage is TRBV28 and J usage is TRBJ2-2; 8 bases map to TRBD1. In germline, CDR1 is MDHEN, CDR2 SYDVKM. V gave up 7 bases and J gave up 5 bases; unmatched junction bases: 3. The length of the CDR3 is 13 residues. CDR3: CASKQGGTGELFF. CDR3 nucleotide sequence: TGTGCCAGCAAACAGGGGGGTACCGGGGAGCTGTTTTTT.

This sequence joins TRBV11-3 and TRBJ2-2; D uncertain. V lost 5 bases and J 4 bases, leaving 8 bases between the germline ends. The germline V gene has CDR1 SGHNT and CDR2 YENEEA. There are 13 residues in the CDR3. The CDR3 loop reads CASSPRGTGELFF. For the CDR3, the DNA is TGTGCCAGCAGCCCTAGAGGCACCGGGGAGCTGTTTTTT.

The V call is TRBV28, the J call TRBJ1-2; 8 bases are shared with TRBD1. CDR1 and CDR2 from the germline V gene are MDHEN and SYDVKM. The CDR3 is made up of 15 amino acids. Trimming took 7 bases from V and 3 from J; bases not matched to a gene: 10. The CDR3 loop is CASTTTGASDYGYTF. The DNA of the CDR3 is TGTGCCAGCACCACGACAGGGGCCTCTGACTATGGCTACACCTTC.

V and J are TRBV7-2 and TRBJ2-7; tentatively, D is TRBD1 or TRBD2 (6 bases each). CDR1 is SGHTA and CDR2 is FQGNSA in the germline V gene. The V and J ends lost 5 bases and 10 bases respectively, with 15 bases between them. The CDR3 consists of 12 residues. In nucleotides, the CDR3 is TGTGCCAGCAGCCTCTCACAGGGAGGACAGTACTTC. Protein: CASSLSQGGQYF.

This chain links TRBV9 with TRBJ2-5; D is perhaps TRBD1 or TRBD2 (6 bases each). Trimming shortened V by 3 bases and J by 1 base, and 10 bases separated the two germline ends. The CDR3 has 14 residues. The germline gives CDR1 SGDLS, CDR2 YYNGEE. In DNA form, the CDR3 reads TGTGCCAGCAGCGCACAGGGAGGCCAAGAGACCCAGTACTTC. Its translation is CASSAQGGQETQYF.

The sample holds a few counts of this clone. This chain's CDR3 is CATNSGTENIQYF. CDR3 coding DNA: TGTGCCACCAACTCCGGGACAGAAAACATTCAGTACTTC. This sequence joins TRBV19 and TRBJ2-4; 7 positions match TRBD1. The CDR3 loop spans 13 amino acids. Trimming removed 10 bases from V and 5 bases from J; junction bases left unmatched: 8. The germline V gene encodes CDR1 LNHDA and CDR2 SQIVND (reference sequence). The full variable domain, with the rest looked up from reference TRBV19 and TRBJ2-4, is DGGITQSPKYLFRKEGQNVTLSCEQNLNHDAMYWYRQDPGQGLRLIYYSQIVNDFQKGDIAEGYSVSREKKESFPLTVTSAQKNPTAFYLCATNSGTENIQYFGAGTRLSVL.